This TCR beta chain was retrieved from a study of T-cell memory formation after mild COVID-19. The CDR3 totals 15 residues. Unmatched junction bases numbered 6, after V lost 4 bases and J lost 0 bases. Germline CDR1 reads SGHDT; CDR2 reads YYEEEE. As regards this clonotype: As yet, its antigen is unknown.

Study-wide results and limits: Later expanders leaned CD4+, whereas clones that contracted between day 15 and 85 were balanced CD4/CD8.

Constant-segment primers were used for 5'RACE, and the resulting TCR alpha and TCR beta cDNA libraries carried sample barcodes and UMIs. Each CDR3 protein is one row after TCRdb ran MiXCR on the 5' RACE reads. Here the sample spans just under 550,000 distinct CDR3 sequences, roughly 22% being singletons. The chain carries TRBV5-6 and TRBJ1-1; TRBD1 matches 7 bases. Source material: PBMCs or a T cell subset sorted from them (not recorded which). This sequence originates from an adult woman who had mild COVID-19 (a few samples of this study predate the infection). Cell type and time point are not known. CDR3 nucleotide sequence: TGTGCCAGCAGCCACCGGGACAGAGTGAACACTGAAGCTTTCTTT. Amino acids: CASSHRDRVNTEAFF.